The present T cell receptor (beta chain) was sequenced within a study of beta chain features in type 1 diabetes. As to this clone: Its antigen is unidentified.

The V and J ends lost 3 bases and 15 bases respectively, with 12 bases between them. Germline V gene lookup returns CDR1 SNHLY and CDR2 FYNNEI. The length of the CDR3 is 11 residues. General study results and limits: The study found moderately but significantly shorter TCRB CDR3s in all four CD4+ subsets of Type 1 diabetes patients.

Every isolated RNA sample was fully reverse transcribed, so sequencing captured expressed TCRB transcripts. Repertoires were generated with immunoSEQ multiplex PCR, while TCRdb's copy carries only in-frame clones and drops some. Here the sample spans a few hundred thousand clones, 14% being singletons. The clonotype comes from a man aged 25 to 40 with type 1 diabetes. Sequenced input: naive CD4+ T cells from blood. The V gene is TRBV2, the J gene TRBJ2-4; possibly TRBD2 for D (6 bases). Here the CDR3 DNA reads TGTGCCAGCAGTGAGGCGGGGTGGAGGTACTTC. Translating it yields CASSEAGWRYF.